This TCR beta chain was sequenced in a study of blood T cell repertoires in COVID-19. Study at large: The United States, Italy and Spain supplied acute and convalescent COVID-19 samples. From T cells, B-cell-depleted T cells, or PBMCs came the material, which was cDNA or gDNA.

The CDR3 runs 16 residues. CDR1 is MDHEN, CDR2 SYDVKM, per germline. V lost 6 bases to trimming and J lost 4 bases; unmatched junction nucleotides: 10. While infection was still active, Seattle patients were enrolled and then followed longitudinally. Authors' analysis steps: From reference gene primer amplification, estimates of nucleated cell counts were derived. Here immunoSEQ multiplex PCR was the method, and the copy in TCRdb shows in-frame clones only, minus some. V and J calls and clone size are those listed in that table; D and trimming were worked out from the DNA. The sample consists of about 64,000 clones, 88% of them appearing once.

The source is a woman aged 60 to 75 with COVID-19, enrolled during active disease. J is TRBJ2-2 and V is TRBV28; 8 bases align to TRBD2. Sequenced material: peripheral blood. In DNA form, the CDR3 reads TGTGCCAGCAGGGCCGGTGACCTAGCGGGCACCGGGGAGCTGTTTTTT. Protein product: CASRAGDLAGTGELFF.